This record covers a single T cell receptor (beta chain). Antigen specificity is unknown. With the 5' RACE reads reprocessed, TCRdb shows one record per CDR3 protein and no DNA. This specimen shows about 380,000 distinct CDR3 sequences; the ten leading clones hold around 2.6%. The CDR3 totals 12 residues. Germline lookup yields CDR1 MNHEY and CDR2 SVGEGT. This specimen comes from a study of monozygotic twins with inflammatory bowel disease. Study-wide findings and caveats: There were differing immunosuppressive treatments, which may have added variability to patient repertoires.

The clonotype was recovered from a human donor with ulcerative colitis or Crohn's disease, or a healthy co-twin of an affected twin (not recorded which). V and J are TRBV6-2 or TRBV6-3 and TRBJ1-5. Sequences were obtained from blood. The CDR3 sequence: CASSYRDQPQHF.